These 27 T cell receptor beta chains were all obtained from the same sample, sequenced in a study of control samples from healthy donors and cancer patients. Here immunoSEQ multiplex PCR was the method, and the copy in TCRdb shows in-frame clones only, minus some. This table holds about 180,000 clones, just over 90% found once. The specimen sequenced was blood. These receptors came from a young man in good health.

The J gene is TRBJ2-3, the V gene TRBV6-5; TRBD1 is a possible D gene (5 bases). Per the germline V gene, CDR1 is MNHEY and CDR2 is SVGAGI. V was shortened by 2 bases and J by 4 bases, with 10 bases between the two germline ends. The CDR3 covers 14 residues. The CDR3 sequence is CASSYRQGSDTQYF. The CDR3 coding sequence is TGTGCCAGCAGTTACCGTCAGGGTTCAGATACGCAGTATTTT.

J is TRBJ1-6 and V is TRBV28; no clear D. The CDR3 has 15 residues. V lost 6 bases, J lost 6 bases, and 15 bases lay in between. Germline loops: CDR1 MDHEN, CDR2 SYDVKM. For the CDR3, the DNA is TGTGCCAGCAGACATCCATTCGGCCTTAATTCACCCCTCCACTTT. This gives the protein CASRHPFGLNSPLHF.

The chain carries TRBV19 and TRBJ2-1; D is undetermined. The CDR3 is made up of 15 amino acids. CDR1 LNHDA and CDR2 SQIVND come from the germline V gene (reference sequence). Trimming took 4 bases from V and 0 from J, leaving 10 bases between them. CDR3: CASSTTGFSYNEQFF. In DNA, the CDR3 is TGTGCCAGTAGTACTACCGGGTTCTCCTACAATGAGCAGTTCTTC. Full variable domain (rest looked up from reference TRBV19 and TRBJ2-1): DGGITQSPKYLFRKEGQNVTLSCEQNLNHDAMYWYRQDPGQGLRLIYYSQIVNDFQKGDIAEGYSVSREKKESFPLTVTSAQKNPTAFYLCASSTTGFSYNEQFFGPGTRLTVL.

The chain employs TRBV7-2 and TRBJ2-1, with 11 bases aligning to TRBD2. The CDR3 sequence is 15 residues long. Germline CDR1 is SGHTA and CDR2 is FQGNSA. V trimming: 2 bases; J trimming: 4 bases; junction bases outside the gene matches: 1. CDR3 sequence: CASSLLAGGYNEQFF. The DNA for the CDR3 is TGTGCCAGCAGCTTACTAGCGGGAGGTTACAATGAGCAGTTCTTC.

A single count supports this clone. The J gene is TRBJ2-1, the V gene TRBV9; tentatively, D is TRBD1 or TRBD2 (6 bases each). In germline, CDR1 is SGDLS, CDR2 YYNGEE. Between the trimmed V and J ends, which lost 3 bases and 6 bases, there was a span of 19 bases. The CDR3 contains 16 residues. DNA of the CDR3: TGTGCCAGCAGCGCCCTGACTACGCGGGACATCAATGAGCAGTTCTTC. This sequence encodes CASSALTTRDINEQFF.

The chain is built from TRBV7-2 and TRBJ1-2; D gene ambiguous. Germline-derived CDR1 and CDR2 are SGHTA and FQGNSA. Trimming stripped 1 base from V and 0 bases from J, with 6 bases between. The CDR3 totals 14 residues. CDR3 region: CASSLEITNYGYTF. DNA of the CDR3: TGTGCCAGCAGCTTAGAGATCACTAACTATGGCTACACCTTC.

The chain joins TRBV7-2 to TRBJ2-1; TRBD2 aligns across 11 bases. The trim removed 1 base at V and 8 bases at J, leaving 16 bases unmatched. In germline, CDR1 is SGHTA, CDR2 FQGNSA. The CDR3 spans 19 residues. The CDR3 region is CASSLGVVAGGLGSDEQFF. CDR3 bases: TGTGCCAGCAGCTTAGGGGTTGTAGCGGGGGGGCTTGGCTCGGATGAGCAGTTCTTC.

CDR3 in DNA: TGTGCCAGCGCCAGGGAGGGCAATCAGCCCCAGCATTTT. Translating it yields CASAREGNQPQHF. The chain links TRBV6-6 to TRBJ1-5; D possibly corresponds to TRBD1 (5 bases). Trimming removed 8 bases at V and 2 bases at J, with 10 bases between. CDR3 size: 13 residues. Per germline, CDR1 MNHNY and CDR2 SVGAGI (reference sequence).

The rearrangement uses TRBV5-8 and TRBJ2-3; D remains unclear. V lost 4 bases to trimming and J lost 0 bases, with 12 bases between them. CDR3 size: 15 residues. Germline CDR1 and CDR2: SGHTS and YDEGEE. The CDR3 loop reads CASSIGSASTDTQYF. The CDR3 nucleotides are TGTGCCAGCAGCATAGGTTCTGCTAGCACAGATACGCAGTATTTT.

This chain joins TRBV6-5 and TRBJ2-7; TRBD2 agrees at 10 bases. There are 15 residues in the CDR3. Germline CDR1 MNHEY, CDR2 SVGAGI. V trimming: 7 bases; J trimming: 2 bases; junction bases outside the gene matches: 8. The CDR3 sequence is CASNLAGGSPYEQYF. CDR3 nucleotide sequence: TGTGCCAGCAACTTAGCGGGAGGCAGTCCCTACGAGCAGTACTTC.

V gene TRBV9 combines with J gene TRBJ2-7; D is possibly TRBD1 (6 bases). With 4 bases removed from V and 3 bases from J, the gap between germline ends came to 11 bases. Germline CDR1 reads SGDLS; CDR2 reads YYNGEE. The CDR3 sequence is 13 residues long. The chain's CDR3 is CASSSGQYYEQYF. DNA of the CDR3: TGTGCCAGCAGCTCTGGACAGTACTACGAGCAGTACTTC. The full variable domain, its missing parts supplied by reference TRBV9 and TRBJ2-7, is DSGVTQTPKHLITATGQRVTLRCSPRSGDLSVYWYQQSLDQGLQFLIQYYNGEERAKGNILERFSAQQFPDLHSELNLSSLELGDSALYFCASSSGQYYEQYFGPGTRLTVT.

The chain combines TRBV7-2 with TRBJ1-1; no clear D gene. Trimming shortened V by 5 bases and J by 0 bases, and 19 bases separated the two germline ends. Germline-derived CDR1 and CDR2 are SGHTA and FQGNSA. This CDR3 has 17 amino acids. The CDR3 protein is CASSLYPGRGMNTEAFF. In DNA form, the CDR3 reads TGTGCCAGCAGCCTATACCCCGGTCGGGGAATGAACACTGAAGCTTTCTTT.

This clone came up a few times. This chain links TRBV5-1 with TRBJ2-3, with 12 nucleotides matching TRBD2. V shed 4 bases, J shed 5 bases, and the junction held 11 bases outside the gene matches. Germline CDR1 SGHRS, CDR2 YFSETQ. This CDR3 has 17 residues. The CDR3 loop reads CASSLAPSGRAEDTQYF. In DNA, the CDR3 is TGCGCCAGCAGCCTGGCGCCTAGCGGGAGGGCCGAAGATACGCAGTATTTT.

This clone was seen once. The chain employs TRBV5-1 and TRBJ1-2, with D hard to call. V gave up 4 bases and J gave up 6 bases, with 22 bases separating them. Germline V CDR1 and CDR2: SGHRS, YFSETQ. The CDR3 totals 16 residues. CDR3 DNA sequence: TGCGCCAGCAGCCCCCCTCTCTCGGCAGGAGACAATGGCTACACCTTC. This sequence encodes CASSPPLSAGDNGYTF. Supplemented by reference TRBV5-1 and TRBJ1-2, the full variable domain reads KAGVTQTPRYLIKTRGQQVTLSCSPISGHRSVSWYQQTPGQGLQFLFEYFSETQRNKGNFPGRFSGRQFSNSRSEMNVSTLELGDSALYLCASSPPLSAGDNGYTFGSGTRLTVV.

The chain recombines TRBV6-5 with TRBJ2-7, with 10 bases lining up with TRBD1. The CDR3 covers 14 residues. The germline CDR1 and CDR2 sequences are MNHEY and SVGAGI. V shed 6 bases, J shed 3 bases, and the junction held 5 bases outside the gene matches. CDR3 sequence (DNA): TGTGCCAGCAGATATGGGACAGGGGTCTACGAGCAGTACTTC. Amino acids: CASRYGTGVYEQYF.

The chain links TRBV3-1 (or the pseudogene TRBV3-2) to TRBJ1-5; 10 nucleotides line up with TRBD1. The V gene's germline CDR1 is LGHDT and CDR2 YNNKEL (reference sequence). The CDR3 covers 19 residues. The V and J ends lost 1 base and 2 bases, in that order; junction bases with no gene match: 11. CDR3 in amino acids: CASSQGFRQGARCNQPQHF. Here the CDR3 DNA reads TGTGCCAGCAGCCAAGGGTTCAGACAGGGGGCTCGTTGCAATCAGCCCCAGCATTTT.

V gene TRBV29-1 combines with J gene TRBJ2-7; tentatively, D is TRBD1 (7 bases). Germline loops: CDR1 SQVTM, CDR2 ANQGSEA. This CDR3 spans 14 amino acids. V lost 2 bases and J 7 bases, leaving 18 bases between the germline ends. The CDR3 loop reads CSVETSAGGREQYF. The CDR3 coding sequence is TGCAGCGTTGAAACTTCGGCAGGGGGGCGGGAGCAGTACTTC.

Points on this clone: Other DNA sequences in the same sample also yield this CDR3. This chain links TRBV9 with TRBJ1-6; D not certain. The ends were cut back, 6 bases at V and 10 bases at J, with 14 bases in the middle. This CDR3 is 13 amino acids long. Germline loops: CDR1 SGDLS, CDR2 YYNGEE. CDR3 DNA sequence: TGTGCCAGCACCGTCGGCCCTGGGTCACCCCTCCACTTT. This codes for CASTVGPGSPLHF.

The chain combines TRBV6-5 with TRBJ1-6; 8 bases match TRBD1. The CDR3 totals 13 residues. V was pared by 6 bases and J by 9 bases, with 4 bases of the junction left unmatched. From germline, CDR1 is MNHEY and CDR2 SVGAGI. DNA of the CDR3: TGTGCCAGCAGACGGGACAGGCCTTCACCCCTCCACTTT. It codes for CASRRDRPSPLHF.

The V and J genes are TRBV5-8 and TRBJ1-1; D uncertain. The CDR3 extends over 14 amino acids. Germline V gene sequence: CDR1 SGHTS, CDR2 YDEGEE. Trimming took off 4 bases at V and 2 bases at J, with 12 bases between the two ends. In DNA form, the CDR3 reads TGTGCCAGCAGCCGTCTTGGCGTTAACACTGAAGCTTTCTTT. It encodes CASSRLGVNTEAFF.

The gene calls are TRBV10-2 and TRBJ1-5; D not certain. Germline-derived CDR1 and CDR2 are WSHSY and SAAADI. The germline V and J ends were trimmed by 5 bases and 0 bases, with 17 bases remaining between them. This CDR3 is 17 amino acids long. The CDR3 nucleotides read TGCGCCAGCAGTCGGGAAAGGGCCCTGGGTAGCAATCAGCCCCAGCATTTT. Its protein product is CASSRERALGSNQPQHF.

This chain joins TRBV28 and TRBJ1-4, with 7 bases matching TRBD1. The trim removed 8 bases at V and 1 base at J, leaving 7 bases unmatched. Germline V CDR1 and CDR2: MDHEN, SYDVKM. This CDR3 comprises 15 residues. CDR3 nucleotides: TGTGCCAGCGGCCCAGGGGGGGTAACTAATGAAAAACTGTTTTTT. Protein product: CASGPGGVTNEKLFF.

This clone was counted a single time. V gene TRBV19 combines with J gene TRBJ2-3; the match to TRBD2 covers 8 bases. Germline CDR1 and CDR2: LNHDA and SQIVND (reference sequence). J gave up 1 base and V 5 bases, and 8 bases lay outside the gene matches. This CDR3 region has 16 residues. CDR3 in amino acids: CASSLAGGAGTDTQYF. CDR3 in DNA: TGTGCCAGTAGTTTGGCCGGGGGGGCGGGCACAGATACGCAGTATTTT.

The rearrangement joins TRBV19 to TRBJ2-7, with 8 bases aligning to TRBD1. The length of the CDR3 is 15 residues. J lost 3 bases, V lost 1 base, and 5 bases had no gene match. Looked up from germline, CDR1 is LNHDA and CDR2 is SQIVND (reference sequence). The CDR3, as DNA: TGTGCCAGTAGTATAGGGAGACAGGGGATCTACGAGCAGTACTTC. This gives the protein CASSIGRQGIYEQYF.

V gene TRBV9 combines with J gene TRBJ2-5; 11 bases line up with TRBD2. CDR3 length equals 15 residues. Looked up from germline, CDR1 is SGDLS and CDR2 is YYNGEE. V lost 2 bases, J lost 1 base, and 1 base stayed unmatched. The CDR3 reads CASSVGTSGQETQYF. Here the CDR3 DNA reads TGTGCCAGCAGCGTTGGGACTAGCGGCCAAGAGACCCAGTACTTC.

In DNA, the CDR3 is TGTGCCAGCAGCTTCGGACAGGGGGCTCTCTACGAGCAGTACTTC. This gives the protein CASSFGQGALYEQYF. The chain joins TRBV5-4 to TRBJ2-7; TRBD1 agrees at 11 bases. V lost 2 bases and J lost 3; bases outside the gene matches: 4. Germline V gene sequence: CDR1 SGHNT, CDR2 YYREEE (reference sequence). This CDR3 is built from 15 residues.

CDR3 coding DNA: TGCGCCAGCACCGCGGGGGGCAGTAACTATGGCTACACCTTC. Protein: CASTAGGSNYGYTF. The chain is built from TRBV5-1 and TRBJ1-2; D possibly corresponds to TRBD1 (6 bases). CDR3 length: 14 residues. Trimming took 6 bases from V and 1 from J, leaving 13 bases between them. Germline V CDR1 and CDR2: SGHRS, YFSETQ. The full variable domain, completed using reference TRBV5-1 and TRBJ1-2, is KAGVTQTPRYLIKTRGQQVTLSCSPISGHRSVSWYQQTPGQGLQFLFEYFSETQRNKGNFPGRFSGRQFSNSRSEMNVSTLELGDSALYLCASTAGGSNYGYTFGSGTRLTVV.